These 21 T cell receptor beta chains were all obtained from the same sample, sequenced in a study of T cells in Graves' hyperthyroidism and ophthalmopathy. RNA transcripts gave rise to amplified TCR beta CDR3 regions. The primer set for the first-round RT-PCR of the TCR CDR3 was HTBI. MiXCR, applied by TCRdb to the multiplex PCR reads, yields one record per CDR3 protein. The sample has hundreds of thousands of distinct CDR3 sequences, less than 20% seen once. Material for sequencing was blood. The origin of the receptors is a woman between 18 and 29 years old with Graves' hyperthyroidism.

The rearrangement links TRBV5-1 to TRBJ2-1; the match to TRBD2 covers 8 bases. Germline loops: CDR1 SGHRS, CDR2 YFSETQ. The V and J ends lost 7 bases and 4 bases, in that order; junction bases with no gene match: 7. The CDR3 contains 14 residues. The CDR3, as DNA: TGCGCCAGCGCCCCAGTAGCGGGATACAATGAGCAGTTCTTC. This translates into CASAPVAGYNEQFF.

The chain joins TRBV20-1 to TRBJ1-2, with D uncertain. The V end was cut by 6 bases, the J end by 4 bases, with 18 bases between. The CDR3 has 14 amino acids. The V gene's germline CDR1 is DFQATT and CDR2 SNEGSKA (reference sequence). The CDR3 DNA is TGCAGTGCCCCGTTAGGCAGAACTATCTATGGCTACACCTTC. Translated: CSAPLGRTIYGYTF.

This clonotype was detected ten times or more. The rearrangement links TRBV20-1 to TRBJ2-7; no reliable D call. Trimming took off 3 bases at V and 1 base at J, with 7 bases between the two ends. This CDR3 comprises 12 residues. Germline lookup yields CDR1 DFQATT and CDR2 SNEGSKA (reference sequence). The CDR3 DNA reads as TGCAGTGCTAGTATCAGATCCTACGAGCAGTACTTC. Its protein is CSASIRSYEQYF.

This clonotype was detected ten times or more. This sequence joins TRBV5-1 and TRBJ2-7; D may be TRBD1 or TRBD2 (7 bases each). This CDR3 contains 16 residues. Deletions cut 2 bases from V and 5 bases from J, with 20 bases between. Germline loops: CDR1 SGHRS, CDR2 YFSETQ. DNA for the CDR3: TGCGCCAGCAGCTTAATCAGGGGGGGAAACCTCGACGAGCAGTACTTC. Its protein product is CASSLIRGGNLDEQYF.

This clonotype was detected ten times or more. The J gene is TRBJ2-3, the V gene TRBV11-2; D not certain. V was trimmed by 0 bases and J by 4 bases, leaving 8 bases between them. Looked up from germline, CDR1 is SGHAT and CDR2 is FQNNGV. This CDR3 region has 14 residues. The CDR3 coding sequence is TGTGCCAGCAGCTTAGATTTCGGTGCAGATACGCAGTATTTT. Its protein is CASSLDFGADTQYF.

V usage is TRBV29-1 and J usage is TRBJ2-1; D might be TRBD2 (6 bases). Trimming took 7 bases from V and 4 from J, leaving 11 bases between them. The CDR3 has 12 amino acids. The germline CDR1 and CDR2 sequences are SQVTM and ANQGSEA. The CDR3 protein is CSGRDWYNEQFF. The CDR3 DNA reads TGCAGCGGCCGGGACTGGTACAATGAGCAGTTCTTC.

This clonotype was detected many times. The rearrangement links TRBV11-2 to TRBJ2-5, with TRBD2 matching 11 bases. Germline lookup yields CDR1 SGHAT and CDR2 FQNNGV. This CDR3 region has 18 residues. The J segment lost 5 bases and the V segment lost 3 bases, leaving 14 bases of the junction unmatched. The CDR3 DNA follows: TGTGCCAGCAGCTTTTTTTCTAGCGGGGGGAAGGACCTCGAGACCCAGTACTTC. Translated, it gives CASSFFSSGGKDLETQYF.

J is TRBJ2-2 and V is TRBV14; no clear D. This CDR3 comprises 13 residues. The germline gives CDR1 SGHDN, CDR2 FVKESK. Trimming removed 2 bases from V and 5 bases from J, with 6 bases in between. CDR3 region: CASSQIVTGELFF. The DNA for the CDR3 is TGTGCCAGCAGCCAAATCGTGACCGGGGAGCTGTTTTTT.

In this sample, this clonotype turned up many times. The chain carries TRBV2 and TRBJ2-7; 7 bases are shared with TRBD1. V trimming: 6 bases; J trimming: 4 bases; junction bases outside the gene matches: 6. Germline V gene lookup returns CDR1 SNHLY and CDR2 FYNNEI. CDR3 length: 13 amino acids. The CDR3 here is CASRDYRGYEQYF. CDR3 nucleotide sequence: TGTGCCAGCAGAGACTACAGGGGTTACGAGCAGTACTTC.

This clonotype showed up many times. V gene TRBV6-5 combines with J gene TRBJ2-5; 7 bases match TRBD2. This CDR3 has 16 residues. Germline V lookup: CDR1 MNHEY, CDR2 SVGAGI. V lost 0 bases to trimming and J lost 4 bases; unmatched junction nucleotides: 8. CDR3 in DNA: TGTGCCAGCAGTTACTCGACCCTAGCGGTAGGAGAGACCCAGTACTTC. Its protein is CASSYSTLAVGETQYF.

The V and J genes are TRBV7-2 and TRBJ1-2, with no clear D. In germline, CDR1 is SGHTA, CDR2 FQGNSA. This CDR3 contains 12 residues. The V end lost 11 bases, the J end lost 0 bases, and 10 bases lay between the germline ends. The CDR3 DNA reads TGTGCCCGGCCAGCGCCTAACTATGGCTACACCTTC. Amino acids: CARPAPNYGYTF.

This clonotype occurred many times. V usage is TRBV11-3 and J usage is TRBJ2-3; D gene ambiguous. The CDR3 is 12 amino acids. The germline V gene encodes CDR1 SGHNT and CDR2 YENEEA. The germline V and J ends were trimmed by 6 bases and 8 bases, with 12 bases remaining between them. DNA for the CDR3: TGTGCCAGCAGTTTGACCCCCGGTACGCAGTATTTT. This gives the protein CASSLTPGTQYF.

The chain couples TRBV5-1 to TRBJ2-7; 10 nucleotides match TRBD2. The V gene end was trimmed by 4 bases and the J gene end by 5 bases; junction bases not matched to a gene: 6. Germline V lookup: CDR1 SGHRS, CDR2 YFSETQ. The CDR3 is 14 residues long. The CDR3 here is CASSLRGTSDEQYF. In nucleotides, the CDR3 is TGCGCCAGCAGCCTACGGGGGACTAGCGACGAGCAGTACTTC. The full variable domain, rest sourced from reference TRBV5-1 and TRBJ2-7, is KAGVTQTPRYLIKTRGQQVTLSCSPISGHRSVSWYQQTPGQGLQFLFEYFSETQRNKGNFPGRFSGRQFSNSRSEMNVSTLELGDSALYLCASSLRGTSDEQYFGPGTRLTVT.

The sample holds a few counts of this clonotype. The chain joins TRBV15 to TRBJ1-1; no firm D call. Per germline, CDR1 LNHNV and CDR2 YYDKDF (reference sequence). The CDR3 contains 14 residues. Trimming took off 0 bases at V and 0 bases at J, with 5 bases between the two ends. CDR3 amino acids: CATSRDGVNTEAFF. The CDR3 DNA is TGTGCCACCAGCAGAGACGGGGTGAACACTGAAGCTTTCTTT.

The chain employs TRBV15 and TRBJ2-5; D is possibly TRBD2 (5 bases). The CDR3 is 13 residues long. V dropped 9 bases and J dropped 3 bases, with 14 bases sitting between them. Germline V gene sequence: CDR1 LNHNV, CDR2 YYDKDF (reference sequence). CDR3: CATGRGPEETQYF. The CDR3, as DNA: TGTGCCACTGGCCGGGGTCCCGAAGAGACCCAGTACTTC.

This clonotype was recorded at least ten times. This chain joins TRBV7-8 and TRBJ2-3, with 10 bases aligning to TRBD2. The CDR3 has 16 residues. J gave up 5 bases and V 5 bases, and 10 bases lay outside the gene matches. Germline V gene lookup returns CDR1 SGHVS and CDR2 FQNEAQ. Here the CDR3 DNA reads TGTGCCAGCAGCCAACTAGCGGGGAGAGGTGGAGATACGCAGTATTTT. Translation gives CASSQLAGRGGDTQYF. The entire variable domain, with the rest obtained from reference TRBV7-8 and TRBJ2-3, is as follows: GAGVSQSPRYKVAKRGQDVALRCDPISGHVSLFWYQQALGQGPEFLTYFQNEAQLDKSGLPSDRFFAERPEGSVSTLKIQRTQQEDSAVYLCASSQLAGRGGDTQYFGPGTRLTVL.

This clonotype was counted many times. The chain carries TRBV7-2 and TRBJ2-1, with 7 bases fitting TRBD1. Unmatched junction bases numbered 5, after V lost 4 bases and J lost 2 bases. There are 15 residues in the CDR3. Germline CDR1 and CDR2: SGHTA and FQGNSA. The CDR3 sequence: CASSSSGTAYNEQFF. The CDR3 coding sequence is TGTGCCAGCAGCTCTTCCGGGACAGCCTACAATGAGCAGTTCTTC.

This clonotype was counted at least ten times. This sequence joins TRBV20-1 and TRBJ2-3; D possibly uses TRBD1 or TRBD2 (5 bases each). Germline values: CDR1 DFQATT, CDR2 SNEGSKA (reference sequence). The V end lost 5 bases, the J end lost 1 base, and 19 bases lay between the germline ends. The CDR3 runs 16 residues. CDR3 nucleotides: TGCAGTGCTGGGGGAATTCCGGGCCAACGCACAGATACGCAGTATTTT. Its protein product is CSAGGIPGQRTDTQYF.

This clonotype was seen a few times. The genes are TRBV7-9 and TRBJ2-7, with D maybe TRBD2 (6 bases). The CDR3 runs 17 residues. Germline V lookup: CDR1 SEHNR, CDR2 FQNEAQ (reference sequence). The V and J ends lost 1 base and 3 bases respectively, with 19 bases between them. Here the CDR3 reads CASSLVGGVWRGYEQYF. The CDR3 DNA follows: TGTGCCAGCAGCTTAGTCGGCGGGGTATGGCGGGGCTACGAGCAGTACTTC.

This sequence joins TRBV5-6 and TRBJ1-1, with D perhaps matching TRBD1 (6 bases). Trimming stripped 0 bases from V and 2 bases from J, with 17 bases between. The CDR3 has 17 residues. Germline V CDR1 and CDR2: SGHDT, YYEEEE. CDR3 in amino acids: CASSLGLGQPVNTEAFF. DNA of the CDR3: TGTGCCAGCAGCTTGGGTCTTGGACAGCCCGTAAACACTGAAGCTTTCTTT.

The chain has TRBV20-1 and TRBJ2-3; TRBD2 matches 15 bases. The germline gives CDR1 DFQATT, CDR2 SNEGSKA (reference sequence). V gave up 3 bases and J gave up 8 bases; unmatched junction bases: 9. The length of the CDR3 is 16 residues. The chain's CDR3 is CSASFGLAGGPSTQYF. The DNA of the CDR3 is TGCAGTGCTAGCTTCGGACTAGCGGGGGGGCCATCTACGCAGTATTTT.